These 9 T cell receptor beta chains were sequenced from one sample in a study of neoadjuvant anti-PD-1 for oral cavity cancer. Sequencing used immunoSEQ multiplex PCR; TCRdb keeps in-frame clones, though not all of them. This table has about 8,300 clones, around 53% appearing once. This sample comprised tumor tissue, obtained before nivolumab (anti-PD-1) treatment. These receptors all come from a person aged 35-79 years with oral cavity squamous cell carcinoma.

The gene calls are TRBV6-5 and TRBJ2-7; D uncertain. Germline V gene lookup returns CDR1 MNHEY and CDR2 SVGAGI. V was clipped by 2 bases and J by 7 bases, with 15 bases between them. This CDR3 has 14 amino acids. CDR3 in amino acids: CASSYRALHQEQYF. In nucleotides, the CDR3 is TGTGCCAGCAGTTACAGGGCCCTTCATCAAGAGCAGTACTTC.

This chain's CDR3 is CASRSGRRNEKLFF. The DNA for the CDR3 is TGTGCCAGCCGTTCGGGACGGCGAAATGAAAAACTGTTTTTT. The genes are TRBV6-5 and TRBJ1-4; the D gene is possibly TRBD1 (5 bases). The CDR3 has 14 amino acids. Germline values: CDR1 MNHEY, CDR2 SVGAGI. V lost 8 bases and J 5 bases, leaving 15 bases between the germline ends.

The rearrangement links TRBV2 to TRBJ1-5, with D unclear. Germline CDR1 and CDR2: SNHLY and FYNNEI. There are 15 residues in the CDR3. V was clipped by 2 bases and J by 3 bases, with 11 bases between them. The CDR3 is CASSEPGPSNQPQHF. In nucleotides, the CDR3 is TGTGCCAGCAGTGAACCTGGGCCATCCAATCAGCCCCAGCATTTT.

J is TRBJ2-3 and V is TRBV19, with 9 bases lining up with TRBD2. V was pared by 6 bases and J by 3 bases, with 10 bases of the junction left unmatched. The germline V gene has CDR1 LNHDA and CDR2 SQIVND (reference sequence). The CDR3 is made up of 16 amino acids. The CDR3 sequence is CASRDRAGGITDTQYF. The CDR3 nucleotides are TGTGCCAGTAGAGATAGAGCGGGAGGCATAACAGATACGCAGTATTTT.

V usage is TRBV5-6 and J usage is TRBJ2-3; tentatively, D is TRBD1 (5 bases). The V gene's germline CDR1 is SGHDT and CDR2 YYEEEE. This CDR3 has 13 amino acids. Trimming stripped 0 bases from V and 4 bases from J, with 6 bases between. The CDR3: CASSLDRSDTQYF. CDR3 DNA sequence: TGTGCCAGCAGCTTGGACAGGTCAGATACGCAGTATTTT. The entire variable domain, with the rest obtained from reference TRBV5-6 and TRBJ2-3, is as follows: DAGVTQSPTHLIKTRGQQVTLRCSPKSGHDTVSWYQQALGQGPQFIFQYYEEEERQRGNFPDRFSGHQFPNYSSELNVNALLLGDSALYLCASSLDRSDTQYFGPGTRLTVL.

The chain links TRBV11-2 to TRBJ1-5, with 10 nucleotides matching TRBD1. There are 14 residues in the CDR3. Germline V gene data show CDR1 as SGHAT and CDR2 as FQNNGV. Losses at the gene ends were 3 bases for V and 6 bases for J; bases not matched to a gene: 2. The CDR3 coding sequence is TGTGCCAGCAGCTTGCGGGACAGGGGTCAGCCCCAGCATTTT. Translation: CASSLRDRGQPQHF.

This sequence joins TRBV6-1 and TRBJ2-7; TRBD2 matches at 8 bases. Unmatched junction bases numbered 6, after V lost 4 bases and J lost 4 bases. The germline V gene has CDR1 MNHNS and CDR2 SASEGT. The CDR3 extends over 14 amino acids. CDR3 loop: CASSVQREKYEQYF. The CDR3 bases are TGTGCCAGCAGTGTCCAGCGGGAGAAGTACGAGCAGTACTTC.

The chain combines TRBV2 with TRBJ1-1; TRBD1 matches at 9 bases. The germline gives CDR1 SNHLY, CDR2 FYNNEI. This CDR3 is built from 14 residues. V lost 5 bases, J lost 4 bases, and 5 bases stayed unmatched. The CDR3 reads CASSLQGASTEAFF. For the CDR3, the DNA is TGTGCCAGCAGTTTACAGGGGGCGTCCACTGAAGCTTTCTTT.

Only one count was recorded for this clone. V and J are TRBV27 and TRBJ2-1; TRBD2 might be the D (5 bases). The germline CDR1 and CDR2 sequences are MNHEY and SMNVEV (reference sequence). This CDR3 spans 12 amino acids. Between the trimmed V and J ends, which lost 3 bases and 8 bases, there was a span of 8 bases. CDR3 coding DNA: TGTGCCAGCAGTTTGGTCGGGGATGAGCAGTTCTTC. Translating it yields CASSLVGDEQFF.